This T cell receptor (beta chain) came from a study of cytomegalovirus exposure and HLA in healthy donors. The PCR employed 60 Vbeta primers together with 13 Jbeta primers. Assay used: immunoSEQ multiplex PCR; TCRdb lists only in-frame clones, some missing. The table lists 94,000 or so clones, approximately 70% of them singletons, with around 8.4% in the top ten. Trimming cost V 7 bases and J 2 bases, with 15 bases left between them. Germline loops: CDR1 MNHNS, CDR2 SASEGT. The CDR3 covers 15 residues. The sequencing sample was made of PBMCs. V gene TRBV6-1 combines with J gene TRBJ1-3; D possibly corresponds to TRBD1 (6 bases). This clonotype originated in a man aged 55 to 70 in good health and CMV-seronegative. This CDR3 reads CASTLQGSAGNTIYF. For the CDR3, the DNA is TGTGCCAGCACCTTACAGGGTTCTGCTGGAAACACCATATATTTT.